This T cell receptor beta chain was sequenced for a study of cytomegalovirus exposure and HLA in healthy donors (dated by TCRdb to the late 2010s). With regard to the full study: In an earlier analysis of 450 to 750 of the donors, about 270 Gb of sequence data and about 110 million unique TCR beta sequences from 180 million or so T cells were reported. An early release that covered roughly 600 HLA-typed donors contained approximately 300 gigabases of sequencing data and tens of millions of unique TCR sequences. Of the 350 to 450 genotyped donors, more than 75% were placed in the genetic ancestry cluster associated with self-reported Caucasian donors. The study aimed to test whether signatures of past pathogen exposure could be identified by cataloging public T cell receptors. The study used immunosequencing to profile the T cell repertoires of around 600 subjects and linked those repertoires to cytomegalovirus serostatus. Besides the first cohort of some 670 subjects, a separate validation cohort made up of 95 to 150 different subjects was used. To predict cytomegalovirus infection status, the study brought together high-throughput TCR immunosequencing, statistical association of individual TCRs with disease status, and machine learning. A later analysis re-analyzed previously published TCR beta repertoires from approximately 670 donors and added high-resolution HLA genotyping to study TCR occurrence patterns. In the later analysis, no new phenotypic data were used to find candidate immune exposures; instead, reliance was placed on TCR beta sequences and their occurrence across donors. An earlier analysis of approximately 630 of the donors applied high-throughput TCR beta sequencing to assess whether each TCR beta V gene segment acted as functional or pseudogenic. Alongside the repertoire data, information on donor age, sex, ethnicity and CMV serostatus was compiled. A later genetic analysis used genome-wide SNP genotypes for about 55% of the 666 donors, treating that subset as a discovery cohort. All discovery cohort repertoires had been generated on a single sequencing platform. HLA typing included class I and class II loci at four-digit resolution. The number of typed donors differed by locus: about 620-630 for A, B, C, DRB1 and DQB1; about 520 for DQA1; about 600 for DPA1; and around 490 for DPB1. Four or five DR-DQ haplotypes were treated as single units for association and clustering because of strong linkage in the cohort. Among 398 genotyped donors of the cohort, an average of approximately 240,000 unique TCR beta nucleotide sequences were sequenced per donor, roughly 20% of them non-productive.

As regards this clone: What this receptor recognizes is not known. No much larger clone is present one base from it, and per-base qualities are unavailable.

The library was produced with the immunoSEQ multiplex PCR assay. The multiplex PCR relied on a mix of 60 forward primers for TCR Vbeta segments and 13 reverse primers for TCR Jbeta segments. Amplification of the CDR3 region of rearranged TCR beta genes was performed with a multiplex PCR assay on genomic DNA. The Illumina HiSeq System was used to sequence the amplified TCR beta libraries as 87-base-pair reads. In the paper's pipeline: A later analysis counted tens of millions of unique TCR beta chains across the 650 to 800 repertoires, and roughly 9.9 million of these chains were shared by at least two donors. A nearest-neighbor algorithm error-corrected the raw reads and collapsed the reads into unique sequences, merging closely related sequences to remove PCR and sequencing errors. CDR3 sequences were aligned to IMGT reference sequences to assign V, D and J gene segments. For a sequence to be retained, a match of at least six nucleotides was required to both a V gene segment and a J gene segment. Rearrangements were classified as productive when the CDR3 lacked stop codons and remained in frame with V and J, and all other rearrangements were classified as non-productive. Following IMGT convention, CDR3 was defined as the stretch from the second conserved V-encoded cysteine to the conserved J-encoded phenylalanine. In an earlier analysis of 500 to 650 of the donors, sequences lacking an unambiguous match to a single V gene segment were excluded. An earlier analysis of a few hundred of the donors called V segments functional above 56.7% productive rearrangements and segregating when the between-donor standard deviation exceeded 5%. A statistical classification framework was developed to diagnose cytomegalovirus status using the catalog of TCR beta chain sequences. In a later analysis, V and J genes were assigned by comparing TCR nucleotide sequences against IMGT/GENE-DB human TR gene sequences. Using the TCRdist pipeline, a later analysis assigned CDR3 sequences along with most-parsimonious VDJ recombination scenarios. A later analysis defined each TCR beta chain by its CDR3 amino acid sequence plus V-gene family, and excluded reads lacking a unique V-gene family. A later analysis removed 550 to 650 highly shared, low-generation-probability nucleotide sequences to deal with suspected cross-contamination and a sequencing artifact. In a later analysis, a clonal expansion index for each public chain was calculated from normalized within-repertoire ranks of inferred template counts. In a later analysis, generation probabilities were computed with a VDJ recombination model fitted to out-of-frame rearrangements, and the resulting probabilities were checked against IGoR. In a later analysis, hypergeometric tests were used to score TCR-TCR, TCR-HLA and TCR-CMV co-occurrence, with a repertoire-size bias correction applied to TCR pairs. A later analysis estimated false discovery rates by permuting HLA or CMV assignments 20 times. In a later analysis, co-occurring TCRs were grouped with DBSCAN, and TCRdist sequence similarity was added when clustering was performed within HLA-allele-positive subsets. Co-occurrence clustering excluded repertoires with fewer than 30,000 or more than 120,000 public chains, plus five with anomalous nucleotide sharing. TCRdb holds this immuneACCESS table with in-frame rearrangements only. Some clones are missing; in checked studies, unresolved V genes explain under half, and the rest has no known cause. The DNA gave D and trimming, while V, J and clone size come from that table. The sample table lists 100,000 to 120,000 clones, around 84% of them with a count of one. 1% to 1.5% of the sample belongs to the ten largest clones.

V is cut back by 4 bases and J by 8 bases, with 7 bases in the junction unmatched. Based on the germline V gene (reference sequence), the CDR1 and CDR2 sequences are SGHNT and YYREEE. Spanning cysteine to phenylalanine, the CDR3 consists of 15 amino acids. Kept here is only the CDR3 DNA, which spans 45 bases and is read in frame from base 1. On the study overall, not on this receptor specifically: The presence/absence analyses assumed that sequencing depth was roughly uniform across donors, and that assumption may not be true. Some IMGT-functional V segments, including TRBV6-2 and TRBV6-3, could not be distinguished by the 87-base-pair reads and were therefore excluded. Specific HLA alleles were associated with 16,951 TCR beta sequences at a false discovery rate of 0.05 in a later analysis. Because counts were too low, seventeen rarely observed V segments, including chromosome 9 orphons, were left out of the earlier analysis of some 640 of the donors. The classifier was reported to diagnose cytomegalovirus status with high specificity and sensitivity in both the original cohort and the validation cohort. According to a later analysis, TCR association rates differed among HLA loci, with DRB1 alleles showing the most associated TCRs and HLA-C alleles showing the fewest. Correlated functional status among segregating V segments might reflect linkage disequilibrium, but an unknown experimental factor could not be ruled out. In a later analysis, several top co-occurrence clusters were reported to appear linked to parvovirus B19, influenza, CMV and Epstein-Barr virus. Broadly in line with IMGT annotations, most TCR beta V segments showed up in productive rearrangements about 90% or about 30% of the time in an earlier analysis of 450 to 750 of the donors. The cohort was sequenced for TCR beta chains only, and without alpha or paired-chain data the features that could be detected were limited. In vitro tests confirmed that a few of the cytomegalovirus-associated TCR beta chains recognize cytomegalovirus antigens. A later genetic analysis associated a missense DCLRE1C variant with V-gene and J-gene trimming of TCR beta chains, and an independent cohort replicated the association. While some public TCRs were present in many individuals, most TCR sequences turned up only very rarely across donors. Immune exposure information for the cohort was limited to CMV serostatus. Assigning TCR associations to individual alleles was difficult when HLA alleles, especially DR and DQ, strongly co-occurred. The study gave a list of 150 to 200 TCR beta chains associated with cytomegalovirus. A further reported finding was that TCR beta sequences accurately predicted the HLA-A and HLA-B alleles for most subjects in the first cohort. A cluster of highly shared sequence variants was judged likely to represent a technical artifact of the sequencing pipeline. Compared with equally common non-associated chains, HLA-associated TCR beta chains in a later analysis were more clonally expanded and had lower generation probabilities. A later genetic analysis reported fewer N-insertions in productive TCRs among donors in an Asian-associated ancestry cluster than the roughly 720-donor mean. Because HLA typing was missing for some donors at each locus, association tests included only the typed subset. According to the authors, the approach could potentially be generalized to other disease states and immunological phenotypes. Most CMV-associated TCR beta chains appeared to be HLA-restricted in a later analysis, and the HLA associations seemed to be driven largely by CMV exposure.

The cohort consisted of 650 to 850 healthy bone marrow donors. All cohort members were sampled while nominally healthy, although unrecorded immune exposures were likely present. The donor tested CMV seronegative, placing the donor among the approximately 360 seronegative members of the cohort. Every donor gave a peripheral blood sample, and the peripheral blood mononuclear cells from that sample were used for TCR beta sequencing. Genomic DNA was extracted from the blood cell samples with the Qiagen DNeasy Blood Extraction Kit. Sequencing used PBMCs. The chain is made from TRBV5-4 and TRBJ1-4, with 11 junctional bases fitting TRBD1. This receptor was identified in a man aged 25 to 40 in good health and CMV-seronegative. The sequenced DNA: TGTGCCAGCAGCGCGAGGGACAGGGGGGACGAAAAACTGTTTTTT. This sequence encodes CASSARDRGDEKLFF. The CDR3 plus the reference TRBV5-4 and TRBJ1-4 genes for the other parts give the full variable domain: ETGVTQSPTHLIKTRGQQVTLRCSSQSGHNTVSWYQQALGQGPQFIFQYYREEENGRGNFPPRFSGLQFPNYSSELNVNALELDDSALYLCASSARDRGDEKLFFGSGTQLSVL.